The 20 T cell receptor beta chains below all came from one sample that was sequenced in a study of T cell changes during pregnancy in multiple sclerosis. Data came from immunoSEQ multiplex PCR; TCRdb stores just in-frame clones and leaves some out. Here the sample spans about 100,000 clones, almost 95% being singletons. The sequencing used peripheral blood, collected before pregnancy. The receptor source for this set is a female donor with multiple sclerosis, enrolled in a pregnancy study.

This chain links TRBV29-1 with TRBJ2-2; D unresolved. The CDR3 consists of 13 residues. Trimming stripped 4 bases from V and 1 base from J, with 7 bases between. The germline CDR1 and CDR2 sequences are SQVTM and ANQGSEA. CDR3 nucleotide sequence: TGCAGCGTTGGGTCAGTGAACACCGGGGAGCTGTTTTTT. Encoded protein: CSVGSVNTGELFF.

The chain combines TRBV29-1 with TRBJ2-1, with 7 bases identical to TRBD1. The CDR3 sequence is 17 residues long. CDR1 SQVTM and CDR2 ANQGSEA come from the germline V gene. V dropped 3 bases and J dropped 4; count of bases not matched to a gene: 15. CDR3 residues: CSVEPPKADRRYNEQFF. The DNA for the CDR3 is TGCAGCGTTGAGCCCCCAAAGGCGGACAGGAGATACAATGAGCAGTTCTTC.

The rearrangement joins TRBV9 to TRBJ1-3; 7 bases agree with TRBD1. CDR3 size: 15 residues. V trimming: 6 bases; J trimming: 0 bases; junction bases outside the gene matches: 6. CDR1 is SGDLS, CDR2 YYNGEE, per germline. The CDR3 region has the DNA TGTGCCAGCACCCGGGGACAGAACTCTGGAAACACCATATATTTT. It encodes CASTRGQNSGNTIYF.

This chain links TRBV27 with TRBJ1-2, with a possible D match to TRBD1 (5 bases). The CDR3 consists of 15 residues. Between the trimmed V and J ends, which lost 4 bases and 3 bases, there was a span of 15 bases. Per germline, CDR1 MNHEY and CDR2 SMNVEV (reference sequence). The CDR3, as DNA: TGTGCCAGCAGTTATGCCCAGGGCAGGGACTATGGCTACACCTTC. Its protein product is CASSYAQGRDYGYTF.

V and J are TRBV6-1 and TRBJ2-7; 8 bases match TRBD1. J gave up 8 bases and V 6 bases, and 3 bases lay outside the gene matches. Germline CDR1 reads MNHNS; CDR2 reads SASEGT. The CDR3 consists of 11 residues. The CDR3 loop is CASSWTGKQYF. CDR3 nucleotide sequence: TGTGCCAGCAGCTGGACAGGGAAGCAGTACTTC.

This clone showed up just once. The rearrangement links TRBV28 to TRBJ2-7; the D is unclear. The germline gives CDR1 MDHEN, CDR2 SYDVKM. The CDR3 covers 14 residues. The germline V and J ends were trimmed by 4 bases and 0 bases, with 10 bases remaining between them. CDR3: CASSSLSSSYEQYF. The CDR3 nucleotides are TGTGCCAGCAGTTCGCTCTCGAGCTCCTACGAGCAGTACTTC.

The chain joins TRBV27 to TRBJ2-5, with TRBD2 as a possible D gene (6 bases). Germline CDR1 and CDR2: MNHEY and SMNVEV (reference sequence). Trimming left V 4 bases short and J 3 bases short, with 18 bases between. This CDR3 region has 16 residues. The CDR3 loop is CASSSPGLAEKETQYF. For the CDR3, the DNA is TGTGCCAGCAGTTCCCCGGGACTGGCAGAGAAAGAGACCCAGTACTTC.

The chain is built from TRBV18 and TRBJ1-2; TRBD1 might be the D (6 bases). From germline, CDR1 is KGHSH and CDR2 LQKENI. This CDR3 has 13 amino acids. V lost 6 bases to trimming and J lost 6 bases, with 14 bases between them. CDR3 amino acids: CASSLRGVDGYTF. CDR3 DNA sequence: TGTGCCAGCTCGCTCAGGGGAGTGGATGGCTACACCTTC.

The V gene is TRBV19, the J gene TRBJ2-3; perhaps TRBD2 as D (5 bases). CDR1 is LNHDA, CDR2 SQIVND, per germline (reference sequence). This CDR3 is built from 15 residues. Trimming removed 3 bases at V and 2 bases at J, with 12 bases between. DNA for the CDR3: TGTGCCAGTAGTATTGGACGGGAACACACAGATACGCAGTATTTT. Its protein product is CASSIGREHTDTQYF.

The chain links TRBV15 to TRBJ2-5, with TRBD1 matching over 7 bases. Looked up from germline, CDR1 is LNHNV and CDR2 is YYDKDF (reference sequence). The CDR3 has 14 amino acids. Trimming took 5 bases from V and 5 from J; bases not matched to a gene: 8. The CDR3 coding sequence is TGTGCCACCAGCGCAGGGGGTTTTGGGGAGACCCAGTACTTC. Encoded protein: CATSAGGFGETQYF.

The V and J genes are TRBV14 and TRBJ2-3, with 14 bases lining up with TRBD2. J was trimmed by 0 bases and V by 4 bases; bases with no gene match: 18. Germline loops: CDR1 SGHDN, CDR2 FVKESK. This CDR3 is 22 amino acids long. This CDR3 is CASSLHPTGTSGRFPSTDTQYF. For the CDR3, the DNA is TGTGCCAGCAGCCTCCACCCCACCGGGACTAGCGGGAGATTCCCGAGCACAGATACGCAGTATTTT.

In nucleotides, the CDR3 is TGTGCCAGCGGTGGGGGGCCGGATTCCTACGAGCAGTACTTC. This codes for CASGGGPDSYEQYF. This chain links TRBV6-1 with TRBJ2-7; D may be TRBD1 or TRBD2 (6 bases each). This CDR3 is built from 14 residues. Germline-derived CDR1 and CDR2 are MNHNS and SASEGT. Between the trimmed V and J ends, which lost 8 bases and 1 base, there was a span of 15 bases.

This rearrangement joins TRBV7-6 to TRBJ2-5; TRBD2 is a possible D gene (6 bases). There are 13 residues in the CDR3. V was pared by 11 bases and J by 4 bases, with 17 bases between. Per the germline V gene, CDR1 is SGHVS and CDR2 is FNYEAQ. CDR3 protein: CAGRLVSGETQYF. The CDR3 DNA is TGTGCCGGAAGACTAGTGTCGGGAGAGACCCAGTACTTC.

This chain links TRBV10-3 with TRBJ2-1; no reliable D call. Germline CDR1 and CDR2: ENHRY and SYGVKD. Trimming removed 4 bases at V and 7 bases at J, with 8 bases between. The length of the CDR3 is 12 residues. CDR3 residues: CAISVRGNEQFF. CDR3 DNA sequence: TGTGCCATCAGTGTGCGAGGTAATGAGCAGTTCTTC.

The chain has TRBV19 and TRBJ1-2; TRBD1 aligns across 10 bases. With 3 bases clipped from V and 5 bases from J, the junction kept 3 bases outside the gene matches. This CDR3 spans 14 amino acids. Germline CDR1 and CDR2: LNHDA and SQIVND (reference sequence). The CDR3 DNA reads as TGTGCCAGTAGTATCCGACAGGGGGCGTATGGCTACACCTTC. This codes for CASSIRQGAYGYTF.

The chain uses TRBV5-1 and TRBJ1-1; D is possibly TRBD1 (6 bases). Per germline, CDR1 SGHRS and CDR2 YFSETQ. V lost 3 bases and J lost 1, with 19 bases in between. CDR3 length: 17 amino acids. CDR3 region: CASSSQPLGGQNTEAFF. CDR3 DNA: TGCGCCAGCAGCTCTCAGCCCCTTGGGGGACAGAACACTGAAGCTTTCTTT.

The chain combines TRBV19 with TRBJ2-2; D not certain. Deletions cut 7 bases from V and 1 base from J, with 16 bases between. The CDR3 totals 16 residues. Germline CDR1 reads LNHDA; CDR2 reads SQIVND (reference sequence). CDR3 nucleotides: TGTGCCAGTATCGGCACAGATATCATGAACACCGGGGAGCTGTTTTTT. Amino acid sequence: CASIGTDIMNTGELFF.

J is TRBJ1-2 and V is TRBV5-6; D is perhaps TRBD1 (5 bases). V was shortened by 2 bases and J by 9 bases, with 23 bases between the two germline ends. CDR1 and CDR2 from the germline V gene are SGHDT and YYEEEE. The CDR3 runs 16 residues. The CDR3 coding sequence is TGTGCCAGCAGCTTTATCGTACCAGGGAATTTGTTGAGCTACACCTTC. Encoded protein: CASSFIVPGNLLSYTF.

This rearrangement joins TRBV27 to TRBJ1-5; possible D gene TRBD1, 5 bases. From germline, CDR1 is MNHEY and CDR2 SMNVEV (reference sequence). This CDR3 has 15 residues. V gave up 2 bases and J gave up 2 bases, with 10 bases separating them. CDR3 in DNA: TGTGCCAGCAGTTTACGGGGGGGAGGCAATCAGCCCCAGCATTTT. Protein sequence: CASSLRGGGNQPQHF.

This clone has more than one count but fewer than ten. The J gene is TRBJ1-5, the V gene TRBV6-6; no firm D call. Trimming left V 2 bases short and J 0 bases short, with 5 bases between. Per germline, CDR1 MNHNY and CDR2 SVGAGI (reference sequence). This CDR3 spans 14 amino acids. This CDR3 is CASSYVNSNQPQHF. The CDR3 nucleotides are TGTGCCAGCAGTTACGTAAATAGCAATCAGCCCCAGCATTTT.